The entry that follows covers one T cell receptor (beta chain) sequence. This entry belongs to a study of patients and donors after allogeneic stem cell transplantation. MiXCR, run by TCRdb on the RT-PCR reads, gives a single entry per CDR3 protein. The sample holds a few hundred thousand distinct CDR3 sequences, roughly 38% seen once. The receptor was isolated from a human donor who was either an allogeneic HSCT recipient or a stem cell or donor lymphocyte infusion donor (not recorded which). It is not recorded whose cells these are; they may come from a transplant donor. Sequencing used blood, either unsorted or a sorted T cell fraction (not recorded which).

CDR3 amino acids: CASSVNGGDRKAFF. CDR3 bases: TGTGCCAGCAGTGTGAATGGGGGGGACCGGAAGGCTTTCTTT. The rearrangement joins TRBV6-5 to TRBJ1-1, with a tentative D call TRBD1 (5 bases). In germline, CDR1 is MNHEY, CDR2 SVGAGI. This CDR3 spans 14 amino acids. The V gene lost 5 bases and the J gene lost 11 bases, with 21 bases spanning the gap.